Listed here are 13 T cell receptor beta chains from one sample, sequenced in a study of Graves' ophthalmopathy and Graves' hyperthyroidism. Beta-chain TCR CDR3 regions were amplified from RNA transcripts. An initial RT-PCR round employing HTBI primers preceded a second-round multiplex PCR. TCRdb itself ran the multiplex PCR reads through MiXCR, one entry per CDR3 protein. The top ten clones hold roughly 1.5% of a sample with 350,000 to 450,000 distinct CDR3 sequences, around 16% of them seen once. The sequencing input was peripheral blood. Source of these receptors: a woman in her late teens or twenties with Graves' ophthalmopathy.

This clonotype appeared many times. The chain combines TRBV27 with TRBJ2-7; 9 bases align to TRBD1. Looked up from germline, CDR1 is MNHEY and CDR2 is SMNVEV (reference sequence). Unmatched junction bases numbered 6, after V lost 8 bases and J lost 1 base. This CDR3 has 14 amino acids. The CDR3 sequence: CASGRTGESYEQYF. In nucleotides, the CDR3 is TGTGCCAGCGGCCGGACAGGGGAATCCTACGAGCAGTACTTC.

This clonotype was seen many times. The V and J genes are TRBV11-3 and TRBJ1-1, with D hard to call. This CDR3 has 13 amino acids. The V gene lost 1 base and the J gene lost 8 bases, with 11 bases spanning the gap. CDR1 is SGHNT and CDR2 is YENEEA in the germline V gene. In DNA form, the CDR3 reads TGTGCCAGCAGCTTAGGGGTGGCGGCAGAAGCTTTCTTT. Its protein is CASSLGVAAEAFF. The full variable domain, with the rest looked up from reference TRBV11-3 and TRBJ1-1, is EAGVVQSPRYKIIEKKQPVAFWCNPISGHNTLYWYLQNLGQGPELLIRYENEEAVDDSQLPKDRFSAERLKGVDSTLKIQPAELGDSAVYLCASSLGVAAEAFFGQGTRLTVV.

This clonotype was picked up many times. V is TRBV7-3 and J is TRBJ1-6; 10 nucleotides line up with TRBD1. The CDR3 length is 16 residues. V dropped 5 bases and J dropped 6; count of bases not matched to a gene: 7. CDR1 and CDR2 from the germline V gene are SGHTA and FQGTGA. The CDR3 DNA follows: TGTGCCAGCAGCCGTGAGGGACAGGGGACTAATTCACCCCTCCACTTT. Translation gives CASSREGQGTNSPLHF.

Ten or more counts support this clonotype. V is TRBV7-2 and J is TRBJ2-7, with D perhaps matching TRBD2 (6 bases). Germline V gene lookup returns CDR1 SGHTA and CDR2 FQGNSA. Trimming stripped 5 bases from V and 4 bases from J, with 18 bases between. The CDR3 loop spans 15 amino acids. CDR3 DNA: TGTGCCAGCAGCATCATGCGGGGAAAGAGGTACGAGCAGTACTTC. Translating gives CASSIMRGKRYEQYF.

The sample holds many counts of this clonotype. J is TRBJ2-6 and V is TRBV9; D is possibly TRBD1 or TRBD2 (5 bases each). The CDR3 is 17 amino acids. The V end was cut by 4 bases, the J end by 0 bases, with 14 bases between. From germline, CDR1 is SGDLS and CDR2 YYNGEE. The CDR3 sequence: CASSSSGTSSGANVLTF. For the CDR3, the DNA is TGTGCCAGCAGCTCTAGTGGGACCAGCTCTGGGGCCAACGTCCTGACTTTC. The full variable domain, with the rest looked up from reference TRBV9 and TRBJ2-6, is DSGVTQTPKHLITATGQRVTLRCSPRSGDLSVYWYQQSLDQGLQFLIQYYNGEERAKGNILERFSAQQFPDLHSELNLSSLELGDSALYFCASSSSGTSSGANVLTFGAGSRLTVL.

This clonotype was counted many times. The chain uses TRBV6-1 and TRBJ2-7; 10 bases line up with TRBD1. Germline V gene sequence: CDR1 MNHNS, CDR2 SASEGT. The CDR3 runs 16 residues. J gave up 5 bases and V 6 bases, and 13 bases lay outside the gene matches. The DNA of the CDR3 is TGTGCCAGCAGGTCCATTTCCCGGGACAGGGGCCACGAGCAGTACTTC. Protein sequence: CASRSISRDRGHEQYF.

This clonotype has ten or more counts. The chain employs TRBV20-1 and TRBJ2-5; D is possibly TRBD2 (6 bases). This CDR3 region has 17 residues. V was shortened by 1 base and J by 0 bases, with 18 bases between the two germline ends. Germline-derived CDR1 and CDR2 are DFQATT and SNEGSKA (reference sequence). CDR3 sequence (DNA): TGCAGTGCTAGAGGGGGACTTAGCCCGGTGTACCAAGAGACCCAGTACTTC. This translates into CSARGGLSPVYQETQYF.

This clonotype was observed many times. The chain combines TRBV28 with TRBJ2-4; 7 positions agree with TRBD2. Germline assignment: CDR1 MDHEN and CDR2 SYDVKM. V trimming: 2 bases; J trimming: 8 bases; junction bases outside the gene matches: 12. The CDR3 spans 16 residues. In nucleotides, the CDR3 is TGTGCCAGCAGTTTAGGGGGGGTGAAGGGGAGTGACATTCAGTACTTC. This gives the protein CASSLGGVKGSDIQYF. The variable domain in full, with the rest retrieved from reference TRBV28 and TRBJ2-4, is DVKVTQSSRYLVKRTGEKVFLECVQDMDHENMFWYRQDPGLGLRLIYFSYDVKMKEKGDIPEGYSVSREKKERFSLILESASTNQTSMYLCASSLGGVKGSDIQYFGAGTRLSVL.

This clonotype showed up many times. The V call is TRBV9, the J call TRBJ1-1; 11 positions agree with TRBD1. The CDR3 runs to 17 residues. The junction had 6 bases not matched to a gene; V was cut back by 0 bases and J by 2 bases. The germline V gene encodes CDR1 SGDLS and CDR2 YYNGEE. CDR3 coding DNA: TGTGCCAGCAGCGTAGCGGGGGGGACAGGGGGAAACACTGAAGCTTTCTTT. Its protein is CASSVAGGTGGNTEAFF.

V is TRBV12-3 or TRBV12-4 and J is TRBJ2-2; D possibly corresponds to TRBD2 (5 bases). V was clipped by 5 bases and J by 3 bases, with 16 bases between them. The CDR3 sequence is 16 residues long. DNA for the CDR3: TGTGCCAGCAGTGGCTCGGGGAGTCGGTACACCGGGGAGCTGTTTTTT. Its translation: CASSGSGSRYTGELFF.

This clonotype was observed at least ten times. The chain employs TRBV2 and TRBJ1-1; D not resolved. The CDR3 is 12 residues long. Germline CDR1 and CDR2: SNHLY and FYNNEI. CDR3 sequence reads: CVSQVMNTEAFF. CDR3 nucleotide sequence: TGTGTCAGTCAGGTCATGAACACTGAAGCTTTCTTT.

A few counts support this clonotype. V and J are TRBV6-1 and TRBJ1-1; 8 positions agree with TRBD1. This CDR3 region has 15 residues. V lost 6 bases, J lost 0 bases, and 6 bases stayed unmatched. The V gene's germline CDR1 is MNHNS and CDR2 SASEGT. The CDR3 reads CASRQTDRVNTEAFF. CDR3 nucleotides: TGTGCCAGCAGACAAACGGACAGGGTGAACACTGAAGCTTTCTTT.

This clonotype came up a few times. This chain uses TRBV7-2 with TRBJ1-1; D remains unclear. There are 15 residues in the CDR3. V lost 4 bases and J 0 bases, leaving 12 bases between the germline ends. Per germline, CDR1 SGHTA and CDR2 FQGNSA. CDR3 amino acids: CASSSKGQMNTEAFF. In nucleotides, the CDR3 is TGTGCCAGCAGCTCAAAGGGTCAGATGAACACTGAAGCTTTCTTT.